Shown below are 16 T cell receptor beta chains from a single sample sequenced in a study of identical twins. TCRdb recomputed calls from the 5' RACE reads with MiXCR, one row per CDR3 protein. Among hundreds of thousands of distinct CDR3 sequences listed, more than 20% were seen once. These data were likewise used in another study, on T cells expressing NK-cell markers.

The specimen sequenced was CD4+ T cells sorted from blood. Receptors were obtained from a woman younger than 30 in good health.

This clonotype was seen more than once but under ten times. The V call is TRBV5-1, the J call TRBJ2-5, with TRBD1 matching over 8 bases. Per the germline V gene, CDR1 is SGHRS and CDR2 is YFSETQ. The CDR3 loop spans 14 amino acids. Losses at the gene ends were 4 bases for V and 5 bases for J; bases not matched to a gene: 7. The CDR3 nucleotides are TGCGCCAGCAGCCTCGGACAGGGTTTGGAGACCCAGTACTTC. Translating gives CASSLGQGLETQYF.

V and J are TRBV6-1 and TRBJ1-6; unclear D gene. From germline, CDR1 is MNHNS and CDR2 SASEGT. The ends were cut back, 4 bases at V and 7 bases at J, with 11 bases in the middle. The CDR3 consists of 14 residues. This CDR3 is CASSVGGVNSPLHF. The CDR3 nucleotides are TGTGCCAGCAGTGTGGGCGGAGTGAATTCACCCCTCCACTTT.

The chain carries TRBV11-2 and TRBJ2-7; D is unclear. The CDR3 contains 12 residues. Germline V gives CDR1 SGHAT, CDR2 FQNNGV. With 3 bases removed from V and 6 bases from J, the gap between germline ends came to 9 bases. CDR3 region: CASSLVGREQYF. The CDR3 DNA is TGTGCCAGCAGCTTGGTAGGCCGCGAGCAGTACTTC. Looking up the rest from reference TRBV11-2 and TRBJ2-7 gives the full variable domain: EAGVAQSPRYKIIEKRQSVAFWCNPISGHATLYWYQQILGQGPKLLIQFQNNGVVDDSQLPKDRFSAERLKGVDSTLKIQPAKLEDSAVYLCASSLVGREQYFGPGTRLTVT.

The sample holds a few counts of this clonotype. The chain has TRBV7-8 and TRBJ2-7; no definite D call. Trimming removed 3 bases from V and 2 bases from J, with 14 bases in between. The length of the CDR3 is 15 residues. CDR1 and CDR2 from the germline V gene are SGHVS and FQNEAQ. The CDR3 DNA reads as TGTGCCAGCAGCTTGGCTCCCGGACCGGCCTACGAGCAGTACTTC. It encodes CASSLAPGPAYEQYF. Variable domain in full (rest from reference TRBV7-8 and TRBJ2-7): GAGVSQSPRYKVAKRGQDVALRCDPISGHVSLFWYQQALGQGPEFLTYFQNEAQLDKSGLPSDRFFAERPEGSVSTLKIQRTQQEDSAVYLCASSLAPGPAYEQYFGPGTRLTVT.

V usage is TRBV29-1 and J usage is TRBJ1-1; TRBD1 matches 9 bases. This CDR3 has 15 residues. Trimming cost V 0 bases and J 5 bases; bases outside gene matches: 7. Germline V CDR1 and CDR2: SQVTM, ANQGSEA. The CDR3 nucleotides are TGCAGCGTTGAAGATCTTCAGGGACAGGGTACTGAAGCTTTCTTT. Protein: CSVEDLQGQGTEAFF.

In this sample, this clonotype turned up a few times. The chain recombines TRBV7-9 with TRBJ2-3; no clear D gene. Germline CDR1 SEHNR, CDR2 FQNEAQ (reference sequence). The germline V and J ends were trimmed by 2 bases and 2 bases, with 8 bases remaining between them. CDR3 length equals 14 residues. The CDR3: CASSLSDSTDTQYF. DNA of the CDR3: TGTGCCAGCAGCTTAAGCGACTCCACAGATACGCAGTATTTT.

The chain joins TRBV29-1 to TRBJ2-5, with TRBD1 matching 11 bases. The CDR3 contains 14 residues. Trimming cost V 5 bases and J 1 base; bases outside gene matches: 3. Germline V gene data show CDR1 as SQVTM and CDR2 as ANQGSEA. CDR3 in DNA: TGCAGCGTTACCGGGACAGGGGGCCAAGAGACCCAGTACTTC. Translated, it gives CSVTGTGGQETQYF.

The CDR3 spells CSVEKETQYF. The CDR3 DNA reads TGCAGCGTTGAAAAAGAGACCCAGTACTTC. V gene TRBV29-1 combines with J gene TRBJ2-5; D is unresolved. CDR1 is SQVTM and CDR2 is ANQGSEA in the germline V gene. Trimming removed 2 bases from V and 3 bases from J, with 1 base in between. The CDR3 contains 10 residues.

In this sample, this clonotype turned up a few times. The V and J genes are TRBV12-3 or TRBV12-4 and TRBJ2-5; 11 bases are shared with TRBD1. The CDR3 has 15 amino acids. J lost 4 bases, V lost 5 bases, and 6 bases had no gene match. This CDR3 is CASSPGQGGRETQYF. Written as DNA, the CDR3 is TGTGCCAGCAGTCCGGGACAGGGGGGGCGAGAGACCCAGTACTTC.

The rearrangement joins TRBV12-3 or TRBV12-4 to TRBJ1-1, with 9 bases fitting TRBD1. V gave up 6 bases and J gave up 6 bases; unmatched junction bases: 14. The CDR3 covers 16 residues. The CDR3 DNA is TGTGCCAGCAGGCCCGGGACAGGGTCCGCATCTGCTGAAGCTTTCTTT. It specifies CASRPGTGSASAEAFF.

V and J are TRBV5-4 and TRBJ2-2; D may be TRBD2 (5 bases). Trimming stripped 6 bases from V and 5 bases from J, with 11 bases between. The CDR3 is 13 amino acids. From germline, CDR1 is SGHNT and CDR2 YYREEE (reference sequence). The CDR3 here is CASTPEGTGELFF. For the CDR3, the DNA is TGTGCCAGCACGCCCGAGGGTACCGGGGAGCTGTTTTTT.

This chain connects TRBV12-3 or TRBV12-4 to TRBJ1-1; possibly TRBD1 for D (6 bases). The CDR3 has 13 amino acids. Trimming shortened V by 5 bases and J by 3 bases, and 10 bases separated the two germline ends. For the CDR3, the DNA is TGTGCCAGCAGTCCAGGGGAGGACACTGAAGCTTTCTTT. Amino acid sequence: CASSPGEDTEAFF.

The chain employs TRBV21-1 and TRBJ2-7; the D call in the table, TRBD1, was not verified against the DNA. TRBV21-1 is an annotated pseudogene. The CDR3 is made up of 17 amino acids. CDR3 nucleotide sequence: TGTGCCAGCAGCAAAGACAGGGCAGACGCCAACTCCTACGAGCAGTACTTC. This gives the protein CASSKDRADANSYEQYF.

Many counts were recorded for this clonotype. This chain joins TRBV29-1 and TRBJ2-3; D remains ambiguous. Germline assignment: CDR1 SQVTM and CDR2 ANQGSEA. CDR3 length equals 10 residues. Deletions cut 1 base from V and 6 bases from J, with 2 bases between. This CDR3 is CSVEGDTQYF. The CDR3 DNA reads TGCAGCGTTGAAGGGGATACGCAGTATTTT.

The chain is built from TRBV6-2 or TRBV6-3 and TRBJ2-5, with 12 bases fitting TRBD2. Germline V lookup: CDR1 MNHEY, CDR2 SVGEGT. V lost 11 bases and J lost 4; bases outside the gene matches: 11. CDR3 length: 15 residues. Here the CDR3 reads CAVRLAGVPGETQYF. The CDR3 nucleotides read TGTGCCGTCCGACTAGCGGGAGTTCCCGGAGAGACCCAGTACTTC.

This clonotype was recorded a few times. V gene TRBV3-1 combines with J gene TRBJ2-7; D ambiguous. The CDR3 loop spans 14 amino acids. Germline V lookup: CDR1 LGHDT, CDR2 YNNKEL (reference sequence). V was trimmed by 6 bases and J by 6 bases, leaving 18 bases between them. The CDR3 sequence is CASRKTDGRSEQYF. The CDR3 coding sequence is TGTGCCAGCAGGAAAACCGACGGCCGGAGCGAGCAGTACTTC.